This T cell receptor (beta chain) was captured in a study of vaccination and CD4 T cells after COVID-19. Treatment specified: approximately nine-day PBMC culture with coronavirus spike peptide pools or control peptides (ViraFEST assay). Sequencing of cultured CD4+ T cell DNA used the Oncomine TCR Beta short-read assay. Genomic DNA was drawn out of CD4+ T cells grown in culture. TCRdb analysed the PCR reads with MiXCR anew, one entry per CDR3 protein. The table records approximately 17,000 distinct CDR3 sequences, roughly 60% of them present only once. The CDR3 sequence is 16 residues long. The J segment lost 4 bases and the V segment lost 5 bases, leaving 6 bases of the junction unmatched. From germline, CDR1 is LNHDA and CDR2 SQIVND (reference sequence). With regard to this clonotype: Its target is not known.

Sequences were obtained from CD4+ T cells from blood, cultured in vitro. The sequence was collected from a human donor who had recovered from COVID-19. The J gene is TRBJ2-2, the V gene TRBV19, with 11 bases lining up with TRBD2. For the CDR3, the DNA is TGTGCCAGTAGTGCCGGGACTAGCGGACGCACCGGGGAGCTGTTTTTT. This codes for CASSAGTSGRTGELFF.